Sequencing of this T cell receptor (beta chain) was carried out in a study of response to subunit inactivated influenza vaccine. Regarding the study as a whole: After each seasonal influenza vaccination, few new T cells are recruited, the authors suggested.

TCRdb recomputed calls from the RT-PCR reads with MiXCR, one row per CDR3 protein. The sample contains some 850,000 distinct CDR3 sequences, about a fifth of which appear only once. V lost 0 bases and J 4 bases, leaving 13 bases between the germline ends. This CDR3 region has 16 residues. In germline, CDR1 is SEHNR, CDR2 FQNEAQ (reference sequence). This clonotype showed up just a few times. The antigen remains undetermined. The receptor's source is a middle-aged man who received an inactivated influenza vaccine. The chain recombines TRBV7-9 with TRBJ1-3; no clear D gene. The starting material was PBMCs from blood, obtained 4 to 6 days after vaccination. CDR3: CASSLAEISGGNTIYF. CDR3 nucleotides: TGTGCCAGCAGCTTAGCTGAGATCTCCGGGGGAAACACCATATATTTT.